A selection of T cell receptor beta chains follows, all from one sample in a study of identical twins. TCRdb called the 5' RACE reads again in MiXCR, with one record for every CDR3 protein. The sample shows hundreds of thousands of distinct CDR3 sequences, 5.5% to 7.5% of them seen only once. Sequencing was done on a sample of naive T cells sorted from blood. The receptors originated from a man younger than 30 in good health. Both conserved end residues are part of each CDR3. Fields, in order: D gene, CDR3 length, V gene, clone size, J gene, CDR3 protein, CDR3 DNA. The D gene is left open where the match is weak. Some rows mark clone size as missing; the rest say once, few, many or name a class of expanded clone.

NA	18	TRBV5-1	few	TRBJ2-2	CASSPPTGVGSDTGELFF	TGCGCCAGCAGCCCCCCGACAGGAGTAGGGTCGGACACCGGGGAGCTGTTTTTT
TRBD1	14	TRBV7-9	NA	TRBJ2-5	CASSHTGAAETQYF	TGTGCCAGCAGCCACACAGGGGCGGCGGAGACCCAGTACTTC
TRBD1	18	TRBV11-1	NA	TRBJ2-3	CASSLTATGLERTDTQYF	TGTGCCAGCAGCTTAACGGCGACAGGGTTAGAGAGAACAGATACGCAGTATTTT
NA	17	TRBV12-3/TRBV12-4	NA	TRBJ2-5	CASSFVPSPHRTETQYF	TGTGCCAGCAGTTTTGTTCCTTCACCCCACAGGACTGAGACCCAGTACTTC
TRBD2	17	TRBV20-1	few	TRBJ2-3	CSATLDRTSGITDTQYF	TGCAGTGCTACCTTGGATCGGACTAGCGGTATCACAGATACGCAGTATTTT
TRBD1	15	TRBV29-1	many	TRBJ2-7	CSVESVTGGLREQYF	TGCAGCGTTGAAAGTGTGACAGGGGGATTGAGAGAGCAGTACTTC
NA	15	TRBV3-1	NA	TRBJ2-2	CASSFLAVNTGELFF	TGTGCCAGCAGCTTCCTCGCGGTGAACACCGGGGAGCTGTTTTTT
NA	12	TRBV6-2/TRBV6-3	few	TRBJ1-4	CASSSGTDKLFF	TGTGCCAGCAGCTCCGGGACGGATAAACTGTTTTTT
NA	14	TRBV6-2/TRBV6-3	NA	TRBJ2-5	CASSYSDRQETQYF	TGTGCCAGCAGTTACTCTGACAGGCAAGAGACCCAGTACTTC
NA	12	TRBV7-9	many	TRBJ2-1	CASSLSTNEQFF	TGTGCCAGCAGCTTGAGTACAAATGAGCAGTTCTTC
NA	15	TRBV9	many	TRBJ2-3	CASSVLGGGTDTQYF	TGTGCCAGCAGCGTACTGGGGGGTGGCACAGATACGCAGTATTTT
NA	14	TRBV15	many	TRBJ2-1	CATSRVATVHEQFF	TGTGCCACCAGCAGAGTTGCTACGGTTCATGAGCAGTTCTTC
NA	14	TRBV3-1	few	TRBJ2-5	CASSQGGPAETQYF	TGTGCCAGCAGCCAAGGAGGACCAGCGGAGACCCAGTACTTC
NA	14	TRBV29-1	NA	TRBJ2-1	CSALRDSLGGEQFF	TGCAGCGCCCTCCGGGACTCCCTAGGGGGTGAGCAGTTCTTC
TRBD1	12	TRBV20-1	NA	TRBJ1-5	CSGGQDNQPQHF	TGCAGTGGGGGACAGGACAATCAGCCCCAGCATTTT
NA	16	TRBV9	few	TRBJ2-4	CASSGQTGPAKNIQYF	TGTGCCAGCAGCGGTCAAACAGGCCCAGCCAAAAACATTCAGTACTTC
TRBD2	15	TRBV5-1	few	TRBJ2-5	CASLTGTSVQETQYF	TGCGCCAGCTTAACCGGGACTAGCGTCCAAGAGACCCAGTACTTC
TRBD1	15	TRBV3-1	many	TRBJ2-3	CASSQTQGDRDTQYF	TGTGCCAGCAGCCAAACACAGGGGGACAGAGATACGCAGTATTTT
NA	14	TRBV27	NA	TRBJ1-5	CASSSYQENQPQHF	TGTGCCAGCAGTTCGTACCAGGAGAATCAGCCCCAGCATTTT
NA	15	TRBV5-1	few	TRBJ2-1	CASSYGIQAKNEQFF	TGCGCCAGCAGTTATGGCATCCAGGCCAAGAATGAGCAGTTCTTC
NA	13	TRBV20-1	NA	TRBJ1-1	CSALNHQNTEAFF	TGCAGTGCCCTAAACCACCAGAACACTGAAGCTTTCTTT
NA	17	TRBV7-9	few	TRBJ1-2	CASRTSGPLVGNYGYTF	TGTGCCAGCAGGACGTCCGGGCCCCTTGTTGGAAACTATGGCTACACCTTC
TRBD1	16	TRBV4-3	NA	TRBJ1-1	CASSPRPNRGNTEAFF	TGCGCCAGCAGCCCGAGACCAAACAGGGGGAACACTGAAGCTTTCTTT
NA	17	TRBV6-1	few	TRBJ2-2	CASMRRGRGPNTGELFF	TGTGCCAGCATGCGCCGGGGCAGGGGCCCGAACACCGGGGAGCTGTTTTTT
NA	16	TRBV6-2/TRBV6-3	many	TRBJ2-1	CASSYERGFTYNEQFF	TGTGCCAGCAGTTACGAACGGGGATTTACGTACAATGAGCAGTTCTTC
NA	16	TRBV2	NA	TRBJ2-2	CASTRRAAESTGELFF	TGTGCCAGCACCCGGAGAGCGGCAGAATCAACCGGGGAGCTGTTTTTT
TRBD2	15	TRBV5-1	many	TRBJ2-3	CASSFSGSSTDTQYF	TGCGCCAGCAGCTTTAGCGGGAGTAGCACAGATACGCAGTATTTT
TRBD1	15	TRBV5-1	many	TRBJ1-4	CASSPTQGGSEKLFF	TGCGCCAGCAGCCCGACCCAGGGGGGTAGTGAAAAACTGTTTTTT
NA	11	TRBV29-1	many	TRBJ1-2	CSVPRAGGYTF	TGCAGCGTTCCAAGGGCGGGAGGCTACACCTTC
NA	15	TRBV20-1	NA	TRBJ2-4	CSARDQGQAKNIQYF	TGCAGTGCTAGAGATCAGGGTCAAGCCAAAAACATTCAGTACTTC
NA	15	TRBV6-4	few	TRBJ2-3	CASSDGGTSTDTQYF	TGTGCCAGCAGTGACGGTGGGACTAGCACAGATACGCAGTATTTT
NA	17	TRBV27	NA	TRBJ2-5	CASSPPRVAVNQETQYF	TGTGCCAGCAGTCCCCCACGGGTAGCGGTAAACCAAGAGACCCAGTACTTC
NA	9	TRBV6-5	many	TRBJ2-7	CASSYTLVW	TGTGCCAGCAGTTACACACTAGTTTGG
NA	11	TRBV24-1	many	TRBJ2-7	CATITSYEQYF	TGTGCCACCATTACTTCCTACGAGCAGTACTTC
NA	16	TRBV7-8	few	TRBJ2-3	CASSPDRMWDPDTQYF	TGTGCCAGCAGCCCCGATAGAATGTGGGACCCAGATACGCAGTATTTT
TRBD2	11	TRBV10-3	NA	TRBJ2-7	CATHSGSTQYF	TGTGCCACTCATAGCGGGAGCACGCAGTACTTC
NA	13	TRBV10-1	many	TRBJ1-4	CASSERLDGKLFF	TGCGCCAGCAGTGAACGGCTCGATGGAAAACTGTTTTTT
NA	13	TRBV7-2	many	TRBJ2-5	CASSLAAKETQYF	TGTGCCAGCAGCTTAGCGGCTAAAGAGACCCAGTACTTC
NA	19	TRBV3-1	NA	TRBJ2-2	CASSQEVLARGANTGELFF	TGTGCCAGCAGCCAAGAGGTCCTAGCGCGGGGCGCGAACACCGGGGAGCTGTTTTTT
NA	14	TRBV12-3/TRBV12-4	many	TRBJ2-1	CASSPEQGYNEQFF	TGTGCCAGCAGTCCCGAACAGGGCTACAATGAGCAGTTCTTC
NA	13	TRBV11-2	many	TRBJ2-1	CASSSTVYNEQFF	TGTGCCAGCAGCTCGACAGTTTACAATGAGCAGTTCTTC
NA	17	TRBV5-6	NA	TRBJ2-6	CASSFSSVGVGANVLTF	TGTGCCAGCAGCTTTAGTTCGGTTGGGGTCGGGGCCAACGTCCTGACTTTC
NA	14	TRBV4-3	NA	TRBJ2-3	CASSQVGRDGTQYF	TGCGCCAGCAGCCAAGTAGGCAGGGACGGTACGCAGTATTTT
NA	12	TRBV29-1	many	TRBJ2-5	CSVAQRKETQYF	TGCAGCGTTGCTCAGAGAAAAGAGACCCAGTACTTC
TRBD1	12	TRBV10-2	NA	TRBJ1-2	CASSSGQGSYNF	TGCGCCAGCAGCTCGGGACAGGGAAGCTACAACTTC
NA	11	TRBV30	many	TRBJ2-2	CACADTGELFF	TGTGCCTGCGCGGACACCGGGGAGCTGTTTTTT
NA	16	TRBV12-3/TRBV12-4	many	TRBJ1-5	CASTTSGRHSNQPQHF	TGTGCCAGCACCACCTCCGGGCGGCATAGCAATCAGCCCCAGCATTTT
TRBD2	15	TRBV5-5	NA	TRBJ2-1	CASSLSGGIYNEQFF	TGTGCCAGCAGCTTGAGCGGGGGGATTTACAATGAGCAGTTCTTC
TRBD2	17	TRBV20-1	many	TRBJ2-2	CSAMPPLAGGPSGELFF	TGCAGTGCCATGCCCCCACTAGCGGGAGGGCCCTCCGGGGAGCTGTTTTTT
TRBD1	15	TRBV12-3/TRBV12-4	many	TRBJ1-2	CASSLGTVTIYGYTF	TGTGCCAGCAGTTTGGGGACAGTTACGATCTATGGCTACACCTTC
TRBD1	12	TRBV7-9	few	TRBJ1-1	CASRIRGTEAFF	TGTGCCAGCAGAATCAGGGGGACTGAAGCTTTCTTT
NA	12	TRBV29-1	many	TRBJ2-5	CSVLQGGETQYF	TGCAGCGTTCTACAGGGTGGCGAGACCCAGTACTTC
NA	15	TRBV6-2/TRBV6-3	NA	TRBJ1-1	CASINRDRTDTEAFF	TGTGCCAGCATCAACCGAGACAGAACGGACACTGAAGCTTTCTTT